What follows describes a single T cell receptor beta chain. V lost 5 bases to trimming and J lost 5 bases; unmatched junction nucleotides: 4. The CDR3 length is 13 residues. CDR1 is MNHEY and CDR2 is SVGAGI in the germline V gene. In the PCR, 60 Vbeta and 13 Jbeta primers were used. Method: immunoSEQ multiplex PCR; TCRdb's copy keeps in-frame clones and lacks some. This repertoire shows more than 150,000 clones, around three quarters found once; its top ten account for 1%. The sample originates from a study of cytomegalovirus exposure and HLA in healthy donors. Study-level background: HLA-typed donors contributed approximately 92 million unique TCRs, which were held in an early data release.

Sequencing used PBMCs. This chain connects TRBV6-5 to TRBJ1-1, with TRBD1 matching over 8 bases. This TCR was recovered from a woman between 45 and 65 years old in good health and CMV-seropositive. CDR3 sequence reads: CASSDRGRTEAFF. CDR3 sequence (DNA): TGTGCCAGCAGTGACAGGGGAAGGACTGAAGCTTTCTTT.